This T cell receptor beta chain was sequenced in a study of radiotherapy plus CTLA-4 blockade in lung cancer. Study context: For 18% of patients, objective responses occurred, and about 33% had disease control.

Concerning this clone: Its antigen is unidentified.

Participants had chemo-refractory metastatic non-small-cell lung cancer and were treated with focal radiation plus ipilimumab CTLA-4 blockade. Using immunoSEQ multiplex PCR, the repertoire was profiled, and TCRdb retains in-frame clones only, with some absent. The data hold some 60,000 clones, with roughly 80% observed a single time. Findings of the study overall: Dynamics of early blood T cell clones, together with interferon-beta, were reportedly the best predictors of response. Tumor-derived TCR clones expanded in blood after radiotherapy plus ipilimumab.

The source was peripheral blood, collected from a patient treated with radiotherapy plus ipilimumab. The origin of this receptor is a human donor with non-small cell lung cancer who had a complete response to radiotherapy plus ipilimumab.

CDR3 nucleotides: TGTGCCAGCTCACTGGACAGGGTGTCCCTTATTGAGCAGTTCTTC. Translating it yields CASSLDRVSLIEQFF. The chain couples TRBV18 to TRBJ2-1; the match to TRBD1 covers 8 bases. This CDR3 has 15 amino acids. The V and J ends lost 4 bases and 9 bases, in that order; junction bases with no gene match: 11. The germline V gene has CDR1 KGHSH and CDR2 LQKENI.